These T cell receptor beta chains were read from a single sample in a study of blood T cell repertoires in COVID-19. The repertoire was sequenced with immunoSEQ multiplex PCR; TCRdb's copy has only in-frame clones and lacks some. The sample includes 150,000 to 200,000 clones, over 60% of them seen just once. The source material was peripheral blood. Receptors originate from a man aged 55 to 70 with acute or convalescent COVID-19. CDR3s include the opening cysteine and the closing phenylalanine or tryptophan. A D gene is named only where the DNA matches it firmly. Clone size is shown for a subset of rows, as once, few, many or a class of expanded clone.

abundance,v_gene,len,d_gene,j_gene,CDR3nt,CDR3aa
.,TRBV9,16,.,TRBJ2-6,TGTGCCAGCAGCGCTCTGGGGGCGCTTGGGGCCAACGTCCTGACTTTC,CASSALGALGANVLTF
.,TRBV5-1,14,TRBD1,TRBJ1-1,TGCGCCAGCAGCCACGGACAGGGAACCGTTGAAGCTTTCTTT,CASSHGQGTVEAFF
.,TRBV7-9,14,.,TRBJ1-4,TGTGCCAGCAGCCCCCGACGGGCTAATGAAAAACTGTTTTTT,CASSPRRANEKLFF
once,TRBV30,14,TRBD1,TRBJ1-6,TGTGCCTGGAGTCATCGACAGGGAAGGTCACCCCTCCACTTT,CAWSHRQGRSPLHF
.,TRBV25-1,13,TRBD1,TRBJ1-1,TGTGCCAGCAGTGGCGGACAGGGCGCTGAAGCTTTCTTT,CASSGGQGAEAFF
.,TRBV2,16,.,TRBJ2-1,TGTGCCAGCAGTGAGGCGACAAGAGGGTCCTACAATGAGCAGTTCTTC,CASSEATRGSYNEQFF
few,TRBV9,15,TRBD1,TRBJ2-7,TGTGCCAGCAGCCCTAGGGGACAGGGGTTCAACGAGCAGTACTTC,CASSPRGQGFNEQYF
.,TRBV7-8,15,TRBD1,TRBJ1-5,TGTGCCAGCATGATGTCGGGACAGGTTAATCAGCCCCAGCATTTT,CASMMSGQVNQPQHF
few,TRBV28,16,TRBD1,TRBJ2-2,TGTGCCAGCAGTTTAACACTAACAGGGGGCTACGGGGAGCTGTTTTTT,CASSLTLTGGYGELFF
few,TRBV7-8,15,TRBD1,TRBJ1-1,TGTGCCAGCAGCTCACCCGGGACAGGGGGCACTGAAGCTTTCTTT,CASSSPGTGGTEAFF
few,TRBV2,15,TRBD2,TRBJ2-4,TGTGCCAGCAGTTCACGGACTAGCGGGGGGACCATTCAGTACTTC,CASSSRTSGGTIQYF
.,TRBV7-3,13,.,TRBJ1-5,TGTGCCAGCGCGACAGGACCCAATCAGCCCCAGCATTTT,CASATGPNQPQHF
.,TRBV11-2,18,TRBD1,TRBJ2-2,TGTGCCAGCAGCTTATTAGGTCAAGGACAGGGGTTTACCGGGGAGCTGTTTTTT,CASSLLGQGQGFTGELFF
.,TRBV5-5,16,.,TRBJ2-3,TGTGCCAGCAGTGATTTGGGCGGGAAAAACACAGATACGCAGTATTTT,CASSDLGGKNTDTQYF
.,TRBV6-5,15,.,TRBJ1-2,TGTGCCAGCAGAAAGCAAACAGACAGGAACTATGGCTACACCTTC,CASRKQTDRNYGYTF
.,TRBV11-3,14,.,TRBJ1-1,TGTGCCAGCAGCTTAGGGCCACTCGACACTGAGGCTTTCTTT,CASSLGPLDTEAFF